The 13 T cell receptor beta chains reported below all come from one sample, sequenced in a study of control samples from healthy donors and cancer patients. Using immunoSEQ multiplex PCR, the repertoire was profiled, and TCRdb retains in-frame clones only, with some absent. This table has around 200,000 clones, about nine tenths appearing once. The source material was blood. The receptors shown here come from a woman in her 30s in good health.

J is TRBJ2-1 and V is TRBV15; D may be TRBD1 (8 bases). The germline V gene has CDR1 LNHNV and CDR2 YYDKDF (reference sequence). The CDR3 is 18 amino acids. Trimming removed 0 bases at V and 3 bases at J, with 18 bases between. In DNA form, the CDR3 reads TGTGCCACCAGCAGAGATCACGGGGGGACAGGCCTCTACAATGAGCAGTTCTTC. Translated, it gives CATSRDHGGTGLYNEQFF.

The chain carries TRBV7-9 and TRBJ1-5, with 7 bases matching TRBD1. The CDR3 length is 14 residues. CDR1 and CDR2 (germline): SEHNR, FQNEAQ (reference sequence). J was trimmed by 2 bases and V by 5 bases; bases with no gene match: 3. The CDR3 loop is CASSPGTGNQPQHF. The CDR3, as DNA: TGTGCCAGCAGCCCAGGGACAGGCAATCAGCCCCAGCATTTT.

CDR3 region: CASSVGTSGGAGSYEQYF. CDR3 nucleotides: TGTGCCAGCAGCGTAGGGACTAGCGGGGGGGCGGGTAGCTACGAGCAGTACTTC. The chain couples TRBV9 to TRBJ2-7; 15 bases line up with TRBD2. Germline V gene lookup returns CDR1 SGDLS and CDR2 YYNGEE. After removal of 0 bases from V and 3 bases from J, the junction contained 7 bases not matched to a gene. This CDR3 comprises 18 residues.

V is TRBV28 and J is TRBJ2-2, with D possibly TRBD2 on 6 matching bases. Germline V gene lookup returns CDR1 MDHEN and CDR2 SYDVKM. The CDR3 covers 15 residues. Trimming removed 3 bases at V and 3 bases at J, with 11 bases between. CDR3 DNA sequence: TGTGCCAGCAGTTTCGGGGGAGTTCACACCGGGGAGCTGTTTTTT. It is translated as CASSFGGVHTGELFF.

This chain connects TRBV5-6 to TRBJ1-5; D call uncertain. The V end lost 0 bases, the J end lost 3 bases, and 1 base lay between the germline ends. CDR1 and CDR2 from the germline V gene are SGHDT and YYEEEE. This CDR3 spans 12 amino acids. The CDR3 is CASSLVNQPQHF. In DNA form, the CDR3 reads TGTGCCAGCAGCTTGGTCAATCAGCCCCAGCATTTT.

This clone was found a few times. Different DNA sequences within this sample yield the same CDR3. The rearrangement uses TRBV6-5 and TRBJ1-3, with D possibly being TRBD1 (5 bases). Germline V gene data show CDR1 as MNHEY and CDR2 as SVGAGI. CDR3 length equals 13 residues. V was trimmed by 6 bases and J by 0 bases, leaving 6 bases between them. CDR3 amino acids: CASRDTSGNTIYF. CDR3 nucleotide sequence: TGTGCCAGCAGGGACACCTCTGGAAACACCATATATTTT.

This chain uses TRBV6-5 with TRBJ2-5; D may be TRBD1 (7 bases). The length of the CDR3 is 15 residues. The germline V gene has CDR1 MNHEY and CDR2 SVGAGI. The V and J ends lost 2 bases and 5 bases respectively, with 15 bases between them. The CDR3 region is CASSYGGGAAETQYF. The CDR3 bases are TGTGCCAGCAGTTACGGAGGGGGCGCGGCCGAGACCCAGTACTTC.

The gene calls are TRBV4-3 and TRBJ1-2, with TRBD1 identical over 10 bases. CDR1 and CDR2 (germline): LGHNA, YSLEER. The CDR3 sequence is 13 residues long. Germline trimming cut 4 bases from V and 5 bases from J; bases unmatched to any gene: 1. The CDR3 protein is CASSRGQGYGYTF. The CDR3, as DNA: TGCGCCAGCAGCCGGGGACAGGGGTATGGCTACACCTTC.

In nucleotides, the CDR3 is TGCGCCAGCAGTGACAAGGGGAATTCACCCCTCCACTTT. Translating it yields CASSDKGNSPLHF. V and J are TRBV10-1 and TRBJ1-6; tentative D call: TRBD1 (5 bases). V was cut by 3 bases and J by 7 bases, with 7 bases left in between. The CDR3 sequence is 13 residues long. CDR1 is WNHNN and CDR2 is SYGVQD in the germline V gene (reference sequence).

The chain uses TRBV6-2 or TRBV6-3 and TRBJ1-6, with TRBD1 matching over 10 bases. Germline CDR1 MNHEY, CDR2 SVGEGT. Trimming removed 4 bases from V and 10 bases from J; junction bases left unmatched: 4. The CDR3 length is 14 residues. CDR3 sequence: CASSLGTGDSPLHF. DNA for the CDR3: TGTGCCAGCAGTTTAGGGACAGGGGACTCACCCCTCCACTTT.

This clone was counted once. The rearrangement uses TRBV15 and TRBJ2-3, with D unresolved. Germline loops: CDR1 LNHNV, CDR2 YYDKDF (reference sequence). The germline V and J ends were trimmed by 1 base and 6 bases, with 11 bases remaining between them. The CDR3 is 14 amino acids. CDR3 sequence reads: CATSRGLPTDTQYF. Written as DNA, the CDR3 is TGTGCCACCAGCAGAGGACTCCCCACCGATACGCAGTATTTT.

The J gene is TRBJ1-5, the V gene TRBV5-1, with D maybe TRBD1 (6 bases). The CDR3 sequence is 13 residues long. Per the germline V gene, CDR1 is SGHRS and CDR2 is YFSETQ. The V and J ends lost 0 bases and 5 bases respectively, with 6 bases between them. CDR3 sequence reads: CASSLGQDQPQHF. As DNA, the CDR3 is TGCGCCAGCAGCTTGGGACAGGATCAGCCCCAGCATTTT.

The rearrangement joins TRBV28 to TRBJ2-1; D is uncertain. The germline CDR1 and CDR2 sequences are MDHEN and SYDVKM. The CDR3 spans 11 residues. V lost 4 bases to trimming and J lost 3 bases, with 1 base between them. The CDR3 loop is CASSYYNEQFF. The CDR3, as DNA: TGTGCCAGCAGTTACTACAATGAGCAGTTCTTC.